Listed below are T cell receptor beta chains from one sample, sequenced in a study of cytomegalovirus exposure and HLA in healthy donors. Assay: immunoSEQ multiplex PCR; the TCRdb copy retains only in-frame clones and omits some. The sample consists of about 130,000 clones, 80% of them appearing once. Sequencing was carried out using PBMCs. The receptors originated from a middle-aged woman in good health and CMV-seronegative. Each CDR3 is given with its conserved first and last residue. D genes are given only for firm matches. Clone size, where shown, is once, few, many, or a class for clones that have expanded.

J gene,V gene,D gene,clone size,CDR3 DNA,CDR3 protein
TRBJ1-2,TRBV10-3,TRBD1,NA,TGTGCCATCGCCTCCGGGACAGAAAGTGGCTACACCTTC,CAIASGTESGYTF
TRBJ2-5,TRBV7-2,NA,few,TGTGCCAGCAGCTTAAAGGAATACAGAGACCAGTACTTC,CASSLKEYRDQYF
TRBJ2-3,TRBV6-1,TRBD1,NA,TGTGCCAGCAGGGACAGGGTTTTGGATACGCAGTATTTT,CASRDRVLDTQYF
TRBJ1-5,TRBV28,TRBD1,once,TGTGCCAGCAGGCCCCGGACAGGGGGACGGCAGCCCCAGCATTTT,CASRPRTGGRQPQHF
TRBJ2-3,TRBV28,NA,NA,TGTGCCAGCAGTTTCGAGGGTAGCACAGATACGCAGTATTTT,CASSFEGSTDTQYF
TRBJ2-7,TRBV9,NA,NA,TGTGCCAGCAGCCCGAATGACAGCCCCTACGAGCAGTACTTC,CASSPNDSPYEQYF
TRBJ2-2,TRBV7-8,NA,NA,TGTGCCAGCAGCCTGAGTTACACCGGGGAGCTGTTTTTT,CASSLSYTGELFF
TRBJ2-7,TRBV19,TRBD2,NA,TGTGCCACTGGACTAGCGGGATTGAACGAGCAGTACTTC,CATGLAGLNEQYF
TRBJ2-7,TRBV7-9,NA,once,TGTGCCAGCAGCTCATTAGCGGGACAGAAATACGAGCAGTACTTC,CASSSLAGQKYEQYF
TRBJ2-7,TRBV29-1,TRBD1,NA,TGCAGCGTTAAAGGGACAGCCGCCTACGAGCAGTACTTC,CSVKGTAAYEQYF
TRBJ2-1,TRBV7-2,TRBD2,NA,TGTGCCAGCAGCTCGACTAGCGGGCCCTACAATGAGCAGTTCTTC,CASSSTSGPYNEQFF
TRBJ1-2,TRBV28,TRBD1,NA,TGTGCCAGCAGTTCTCATCCGACCGGGACAGGGAACTATGGCTACACCTTC,CASSSHPTGTGNYGYTF
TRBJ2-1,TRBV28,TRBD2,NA,TGTGCCAGCAGTTCCCATAGCGGGGGGGTATACAATGAGCAGTTCTTC,CASSSHSGGVYNEQFF
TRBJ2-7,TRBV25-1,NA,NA,TGTGCCAGCGGCAGGGGCTACGAGCAGTACTTC,CASGRGYEQYF
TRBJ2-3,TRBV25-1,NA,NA,TGTGCCAGCAGTGATGCGGCAGGGGGCACAGATACGCAGTATTTT,CASSDAAGGTDTQYF
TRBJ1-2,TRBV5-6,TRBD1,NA,TGTGCCAGCAGCACCGGGACAGCTAACTATGGCTACACCTTC,CASSTGTANYGYTF
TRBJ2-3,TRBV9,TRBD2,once,TGTGCCAGCAGCGTAGGGCTAGCGGGAAACACAGATACGCAGTATTTT,CASSVGLAGNTDTQYF
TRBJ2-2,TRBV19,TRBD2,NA,TGTGCCAGCGGAGCGGGAGGGAGGGGAACCGGGGAGCTGTTTTTT,CASGAGGRGTGELFF
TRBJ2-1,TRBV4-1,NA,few,TGCGCCAGCAGCCAAGATGAGAGAGGGAATGAGCAGTTCTTC,CASSQDERGNEQFF
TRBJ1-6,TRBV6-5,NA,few,TGTGCCAGCAGTTACAACCAGGGAGGGCGATCACCCCTCCACTTT,CASSYNQGGRSPLHF
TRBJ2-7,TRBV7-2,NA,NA,TGTGCCAGCAGCTTCGTCGGCTACGAGCAGTACTTC,CASSFVGYEQYF
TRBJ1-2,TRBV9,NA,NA,TGTGCCAGCAGCGCGAGCCGAGGCCTCATCCCCACGGGTGGCTACACCTTC,CASSASRGLIPTGGYTF
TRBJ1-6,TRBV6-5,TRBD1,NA,TGTGCCAGCAGGGCGGGACAGCCTTATTCACCCCTCCACTTT,CASRAGQPYSPLHF
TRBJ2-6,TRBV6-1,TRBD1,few,TGTGCCAGCAGTGTCACAGGGGGCGGTGGGGCCAACGTCCTGACTTTC,CASSVTGGGGANVLTF
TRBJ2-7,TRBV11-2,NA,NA,TGTGCCAGCAGTTCTAATACCCGCCGGGGTCCCCTCGAGCAGTACTTC,CASSSNTRRGPLEQYF
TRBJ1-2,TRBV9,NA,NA,TGTGCCAGCAGCGTAGGGTTCAGGGTATCGTATGGCTACACCTTC,CASSVGFRVSYGYTF
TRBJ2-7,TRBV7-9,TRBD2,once,TGTGCCAGCAGCTTATCCGGGACTAGCGGGAGAGAGGGCCTATGGGAGCAGTACTTC,CASSLSGTSGREGLWEQYF